This T cell receptor (beta chain) was recovered during a study of blood T cell repertoires in COVID-19. Across the whole study: COVID-19 samples collected from the United States, Italy and Spain covered acute and convalescent phases. PBMCs, B-cell-depleted T cells, or T cells provided the cDNA or gDNA that made up the material.

The CDR3 is 14 residues long. CDR1 and CDR2 (germline): MNHNY, SVGAGI (reference sequence). With 5 bases clipped from V and 6 bases from J, the junction kept 6 bases outside the gene matches. This clone has a single count. Original analysis: Estimated nucleated cell counts came from reference gene primer amplification. TCRdb's table, derived via immunoSEQ multiplex PCR, lists solely in-frame clones and lacks some. V, J and clone size reflect that table, while D and trimming were determined from the DNA. The sample comprises about 150,000 clones, about 85% of which are singletons, and roughly 4% rests with the top ten.

This sequence originates from an older woman with active or convalescent COVID-19. The specimen was peripheral blood. This chain joins TRBV6-6 and TRBJ1-4; 7 bases match TRBD1. CDR3 nucleotides: TGTGCCAGCAGTCCCGGGACAGACTATGAAAAACTGTTTTTT. Protein product: CASSPGTDYEKLFF.